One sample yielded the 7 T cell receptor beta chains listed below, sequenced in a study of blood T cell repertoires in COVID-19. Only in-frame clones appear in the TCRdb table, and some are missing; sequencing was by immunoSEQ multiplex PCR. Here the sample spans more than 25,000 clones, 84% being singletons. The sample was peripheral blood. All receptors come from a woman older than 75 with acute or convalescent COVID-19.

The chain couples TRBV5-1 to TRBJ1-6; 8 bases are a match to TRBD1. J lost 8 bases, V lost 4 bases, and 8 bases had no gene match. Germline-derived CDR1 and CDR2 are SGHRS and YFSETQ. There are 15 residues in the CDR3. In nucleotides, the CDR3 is TGCGCCAGCAGCAGACGAACAGGGGGGGATTCACCCCTCCACTTT. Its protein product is CASSRRTGGDSPLHF. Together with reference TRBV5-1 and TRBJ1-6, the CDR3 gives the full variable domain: KAGVTQTPRYLIKTRGQQVTLSCSPISGHRSVSWYQQTPGQGLQFLFEYFSETQRNKGNFPGRFSGRQFSNSRSEMNVSTLELGDSALYLCASSRRTGGDSPLHFGNGTRLTVT.

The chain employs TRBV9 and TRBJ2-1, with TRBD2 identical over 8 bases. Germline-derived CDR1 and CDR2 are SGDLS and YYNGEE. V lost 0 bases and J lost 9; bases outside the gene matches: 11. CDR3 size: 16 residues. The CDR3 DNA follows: TGTGCCAGCAGCGTAGTAACTAGCCTCGGGGGGGGTGAGCAGTTCTTC. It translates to CASSVVTSLGGGEQFF.

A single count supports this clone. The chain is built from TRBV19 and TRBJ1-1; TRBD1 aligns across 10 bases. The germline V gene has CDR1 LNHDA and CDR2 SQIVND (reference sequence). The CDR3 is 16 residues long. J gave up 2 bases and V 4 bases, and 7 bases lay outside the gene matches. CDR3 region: CASSTRQGARNTEAFF. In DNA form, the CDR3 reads TGTGCCAGTAGTACCCGACAGGGGGCGAGAAACACTGAAGCTTTCTTT. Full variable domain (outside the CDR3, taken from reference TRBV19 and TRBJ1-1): DGGITQSPKYLFRKEGQNVTLSCEQNLNHDAMYWYRQDPGQGLRLIYYSQIVNDFQKGDIAEGYSVSREKKESFPLTVTSAQKNPTAFYLCASSTRQGARNTEAFFGQGTRLTVV.

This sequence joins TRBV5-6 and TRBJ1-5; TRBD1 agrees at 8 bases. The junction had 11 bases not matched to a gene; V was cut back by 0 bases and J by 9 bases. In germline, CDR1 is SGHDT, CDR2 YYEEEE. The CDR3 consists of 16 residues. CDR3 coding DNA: TGTGCCAGCAGCTTGGGGACAGGGAGCCCCCTTTGGCCCCAGCATTTT. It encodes CASSLGTGSPLWPQHF. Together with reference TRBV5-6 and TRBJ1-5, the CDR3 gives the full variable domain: DAGVTQSPTHLIKTRGQQVTLRCSPKSGHDTVSWYQQALGQGPQFIFQYYEEEERQRGNFPDRFSGHQFPNYSSELNVNALLLGDSALYLCASSLGTGSPLWPQHFGDGTRLSIL.

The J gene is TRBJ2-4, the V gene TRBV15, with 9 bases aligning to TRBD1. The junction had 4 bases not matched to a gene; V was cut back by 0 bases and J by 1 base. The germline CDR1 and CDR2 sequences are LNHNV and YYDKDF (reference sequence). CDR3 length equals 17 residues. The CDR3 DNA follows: TGTGCCACCAGCAGAGAGCGGACAGGGGATGCCAAAAACATTCAGTACTTC. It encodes CATSRERTGDAKNIQYF.

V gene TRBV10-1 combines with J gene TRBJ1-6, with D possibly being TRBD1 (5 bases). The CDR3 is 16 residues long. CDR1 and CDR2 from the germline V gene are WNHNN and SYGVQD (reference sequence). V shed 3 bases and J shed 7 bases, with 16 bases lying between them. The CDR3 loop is CASSEVTAGPNSPLHF. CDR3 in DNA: TGCGCCAGCAGTGAAGTGACGGCGGGGCCCAATTCACCCCTCCACTTT.

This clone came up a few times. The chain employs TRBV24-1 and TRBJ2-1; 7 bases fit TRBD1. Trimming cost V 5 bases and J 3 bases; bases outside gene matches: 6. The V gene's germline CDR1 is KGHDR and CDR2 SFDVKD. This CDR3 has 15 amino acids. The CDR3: CATSAPGQNYNEQFF. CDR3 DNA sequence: TGTGCCACCAGTGCACCGGGACAGAACTACAATGAGCAGTTCTTC.